This T cell receptor (beta chain) stems from a study of T cells in Graves' hyperthyroidism and ophthalmopathy. Researchers amplified the TCR beta CDR3 regions from RNA transcripts. Carried out on the TCR CDR3, a first-round RT-PCR used the HTBI primer set. In TCRdb, the multiplex PCR reads were re-called with MiXCR into one record per CDR3 protein. The repertoire includes roughly 700,000 distinct CDR3 sequences, around a third of them detected once, and 30% to 40% sits in the top ten. The CDR3 covers 15 residues. The germline V gene has CDR1 SGHRS and CDR2 YFSETQ. V was trimmed by 0 bases and J by 7 bases, leaving 13 bases between them. This clonotype has ten or more counts. The antigen remains unidentified. Study-wide results and caveats: Blood also contained most expanded thyroid clonotypes above 0.001.

Patients counted as stable if ophthalmopathy did not develop within 18 months. Hyperthyroidism, newly diagnosed and lasting under 2 months, affected patients aged 18 to 65. Sequencing used blood. The chain couples TRBV5-1 to TRBJ2-2; tentatively, D is TRBD1 (6 bases). The sequence came from a middle-aged woman with Graves' hyperthyroidism. DNA for the CDR3: TGCGCCAGCAGCTTGGGACAGGTCATAAACGGGGAGCTGTTTTTT. This sequence encodes CASSLGQVINGELFF.